The 3 T cell receptor beta chains given below trace back to one sample, sequenced in a study of blood T cells in healthy people across ages. Primed by a sample-barcoded 5' primer and a J-beta primer mix, a second PCR proceeded for about 6 to 12 cycles. TCRdb independently ran MiXCR on the 5' RACE reads; one entry per CDR3 protein. The sample yields 1.5 million to 2 million distinct CDR3 sequences, roughly 49% seen once. Sequences were obtained from blood. These receptors were obtained from a woman between 35 and 50 years old in good health.

With respect to this clonotype: One end of the junction is discordant with germline, which a read error may explain. The chain uses TRBV7-2 and TRBJ2-6; D is perhaps TRBD1 (6 bases). Germline V gene lookup returns CDR1 SGHTA and CDR2 FQGNSA. The CDR3 runs to 15 residues. The CDR3 loop reads CAGSLQGTGANVLTF. DNA of the CDR3: TGTGCCGGCAGCTTGCAGGGGACTGGGGCCAACGTCCTGACTTTC.

As regards this clonotype: This may arise from a read error, as a much more abundant clone is one base away. This chain joins TRBV29-1 and TRBJ2-7; the D gene could be TRBD1 or TRBD2 (5 bases each). Near its end, the DNA agrees better with TRBJ2-5, so the J call may be wrong. CDR1 is SQVTM and CDR2 is ANQGSEA in the germline V gene. The CDR3 is 14 residues long. Here the CDR3 reads CSVELMGEGKTQYF. CDR3 sequence (DNA): TGCAGCGTTGAATTGATGGGGGAAGGGAAGACCCAGTACTTC.

This clonotype turned up a few times. The V call is TRBV5-1, the J call TRBJ2-5; D is perhaps TRBD1 (6 bases). Trimming cost V 4 bases and J 5 bases, with 15 bases left between them. Germline CDR1 is SGHRS and CDR2 is YFSETQ. This CDR3 comprises 14 residues. CDR3 region: CASSPGHVSETQYF. DNA of the CDR3: TGCGCCAGCAGCCCGGGACATGTGTCGGAGACCCAGTACTTC.